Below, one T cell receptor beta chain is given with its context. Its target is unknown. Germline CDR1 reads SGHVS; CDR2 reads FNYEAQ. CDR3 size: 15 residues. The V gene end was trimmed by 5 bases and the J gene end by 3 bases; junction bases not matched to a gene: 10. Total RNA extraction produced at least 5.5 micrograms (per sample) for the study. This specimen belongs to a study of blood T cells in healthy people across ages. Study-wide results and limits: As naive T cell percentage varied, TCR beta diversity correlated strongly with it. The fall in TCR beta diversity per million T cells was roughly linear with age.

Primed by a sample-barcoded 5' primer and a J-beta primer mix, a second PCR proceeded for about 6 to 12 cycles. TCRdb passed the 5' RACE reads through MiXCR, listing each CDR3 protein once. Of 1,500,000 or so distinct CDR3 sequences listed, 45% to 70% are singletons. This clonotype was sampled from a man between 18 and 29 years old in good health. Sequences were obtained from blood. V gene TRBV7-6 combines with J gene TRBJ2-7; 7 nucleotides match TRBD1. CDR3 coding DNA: TGTGCCAGCAGCGCTTACGGGGACAGTGACTACGAGCAGTACTTC. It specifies CASSAYGDSDYEQYF.